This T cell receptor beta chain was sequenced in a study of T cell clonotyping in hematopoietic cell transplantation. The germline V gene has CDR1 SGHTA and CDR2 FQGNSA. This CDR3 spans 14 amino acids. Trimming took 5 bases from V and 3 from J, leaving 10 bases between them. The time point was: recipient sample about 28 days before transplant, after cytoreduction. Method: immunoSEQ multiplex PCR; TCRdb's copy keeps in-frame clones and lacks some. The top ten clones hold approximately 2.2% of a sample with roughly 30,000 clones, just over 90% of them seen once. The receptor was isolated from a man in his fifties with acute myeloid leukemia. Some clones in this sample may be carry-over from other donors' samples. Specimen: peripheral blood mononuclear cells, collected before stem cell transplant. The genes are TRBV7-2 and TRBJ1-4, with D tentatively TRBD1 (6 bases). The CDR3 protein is CASSPAGANEKLFF. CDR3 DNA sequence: TGTGCCAGCAGCCCGGCAGGGGCTAATGAAAAACTGTTTTTT.